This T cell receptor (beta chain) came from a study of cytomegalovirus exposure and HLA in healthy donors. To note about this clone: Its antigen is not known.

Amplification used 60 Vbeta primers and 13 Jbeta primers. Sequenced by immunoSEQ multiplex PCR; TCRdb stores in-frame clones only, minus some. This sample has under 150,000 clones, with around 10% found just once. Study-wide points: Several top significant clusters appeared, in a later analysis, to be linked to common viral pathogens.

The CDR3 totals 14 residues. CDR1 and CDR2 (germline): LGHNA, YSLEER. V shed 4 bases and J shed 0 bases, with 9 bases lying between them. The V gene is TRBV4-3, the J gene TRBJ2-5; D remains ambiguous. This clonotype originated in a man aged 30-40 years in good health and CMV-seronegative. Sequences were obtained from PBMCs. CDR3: CASSLGQNQETQYF. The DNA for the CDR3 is TGCGCCAGCAGCCTTGGGCAGAACCAAGAGACCCAGTACTTC.